Shown below are 20 T cell receptor beta chains from a single sample sequenced in a study of cytomegalovirus exposure and HLA in healthy donors. The PCR made use of 60 Vbeta and 13 Jbeta primers. TCRdb's copy holds only in-frame clones and misses some; the assay was immunoSEQ multiplex PCR. The repertoire holds some 95,000 clones, with less than 70% as singletons. The sample consisted of PBMCs. The origin of the receptors is a female donor in good health and CMV-seronegative.

The chain has TRBV4-2 and TRBJ2-2; TRBD2 is a possible D gene (6 bases). V was clipped by 2 bases and J by 3 bases, with 16 bases between them. The germline gives CDR1 LGHNA, CDR2 YNFKEQ. The CDR3 loop spans 17 amino acids. This chain's CDR3 is CASSQPSGVVDTGELFF. Written as DNA, the CDR3 is TGTGCCAGCAGCCAACCCTCGGGGGTCGTCGACACCGGGGAGCTGTTTTTT.

This chain connects TRBV7-9 to TRBJ1-2; D is uncertain. Trimming removed 0 bases at V and 8 bases at J, with 10 bases between. Germline V lookup: CDR1 SEHNR, CDR2 FQNEAQ (reference sequence). The CDR3 runs 13 residues. The CDR3 region is CASSLARLYGYTF. In DNA form, the CDR3 reads TGTGCCAGCAGCTTAGCTAGACTCTACGGCTACACCTTC.

This clone showed up just once. The chain employs TRBV7-9 and TRBJ2-5, with 11 bases fitting TRBD2. CDR3 length equals 14 residues. CDR1 is SEHNR and CDR2 is FQNEAQ in the germline V gene (reference sequence). With 5 bases clipped from V and 4 bases from J, the junction kept 3 bases outside the gene matches. The CDR3 DNA reads TGTGCCAGCAGCCCCGGACTAGCGGGAGAGACCCAGTACTTC. Translated, it gives CASSPGLAGETQYF.

The chain couples TRBV29-1 to TRBJ2-7; D is perhaps TRBD1 (6 bases). The CDR3 is 12 residues long. Trimming cost V 4 bases and J 6 bases, with 13 bases left between them. Per germline, CDR1 SQVTM and CDR2 ANQGSEA. CDR3 protein: CSVVPGVSEQYF. CDR3 coding DNA: TGCAGCGTTGTTCCAGGGGTTTCCGAGCAGTACTTC.

The chain couples TRBV9 to TRBJ2-1; weak D call: TRBD2 (6 bases). The V end was cut by 2 bases, the J end by 5 bases, with 14 bases between. This CDR3 region has 15 residues. CDR1 SGDLS and CDR2 YYNGEE come from the germline V gene. Here the CDR3 reads CASSVRGTRNNEQFF. CDR3 sequence (DNA): TGTGCCAGCAGCGTTCGGGGGACGAGGAACAATGAGCAGTTCTTC.

The V call is TRBV7-9, the J call TRBJ1-1; no reliable D call. CDR3 length: 14 residues. V lost 7 bases, J lost 3 bases, and 15 bases lay in between. Germline assignment: CDR1 SEHNR and CDR2 FQNEAQ (reference sequence). CDR3 sequence (DNA): TGTGCCAGCACCCCCGAGGGCAGCCACACTGAAGCTTTCTTT. Its translation is CASTPEGSHTEAFF.

This clone was seen a few times. The chain carries TRBV2 and TRBJ2-7, with D maybe TRBD2 (6 bases). CDR1 and CDR2 from the germline V gene are SNHLY and FYNNEI. Trimming shortened V by 6 bases and J by 7 bases, and 19 bases separated the two germline ends. There are 14 residues in the CDR3. The CDR3 nucleotides are TGTGCCAGCAGGCAGGGCGACACCGGGGGAGAGCAGTACTTC. This gives the protein CASRQGDTGGEQYF.

About this clone itself: One junction end disagrees with the germline gene, perhaps due to a read error. The V call is TRBV7-7, the J call TRBJ2-6, with D perhaps TRBD1 (6 bases). Germline CDR1 is SSHAT and CDR2 is FNYEAQ (reference sequence). This CDR3 is 16 amino acids long. Here the CDR3 DNA reads TGTGCTAGCAGCTCTTCGACAGGCTCTGGGGCCAACGTCCTGACTTTC. Its protein product is CASSSSTGSGANVLTF.

On this clone itself: The same CDR3 arises from other DNA sequences in this sample as well. The chain recombines TRBV27 with TRBJ1-5, with D perhaps matching TRBD1 (5 bases). Trimming pared 3 bases from V and 7 bases from J, leaving 10 bases between. Germline CDR1 reads MNHEY; CDR2 reads SMNVEV (reference sequence). The CDR3 length is 13 residues. The CDR3 DNA follows: TGTGCCAGCAGTTTTGGGGGAGGGCAGCCCCAGCATTTT. Residues: CASSFGGGQPQHF.

This clone was counted between two and nine times. This chain joins TRBV6-4 and TRBJ2-1; tentatively, D is TRBD2 (6 bases). CDR1 and CDR2 (germline): MRHNA, SNTAGT. The length of the CDR3 is 13 residues. The ends were cut back, 4 bases at V and 10 bases at J, with 14 bases in the middle. The CDR3 region is CASSAGESHEQFF. CDR3 in DNA: TGTGCCAGCAGTGCGGGAGAAAGCCACGAGCAGTTCTTC.

The chain is built from TRBV6-5 and TRBJ2-5; D ambiguous. Germline V CDR1 and CDR2: MNHEY, SVGAGI. This CDR3 is 13 amino acids long. Trimming stripped 3 bases from V and 5 bases from J, with 10 bases between. In nucleotides, the CDR3 is TGTGCCAGCAGTTATGGTAGCTTGGAGACCCAGTACTTC. Translated: CASSYGSLETQYF.

With regard to this clone: The junction shows a germline mismatch at one end, possibly a read error. The chain carries TRBV7-9 and TRBJ2-2; a possible D gene is TRBD1 (5 bases). The CDR3 loop spans 17 amino acids. Germline CDR1 and CDR2: SEHNR and FQNEAQ (reference sequence). The chain's CDR3 is CSSSLGKRTTNTGELFF. Written as DNA, the CDR3 is TGTTCCAGCAGCTTAGGGAAGAGGACAACCAACACCGGGGAGCTGTTTTTT.

This rearrangement joins TRBV27 to TRBJ1-2, with 7 positions matching TRBD1. The CDR3 runs to 13 residues. Germline assignment: CDR1 MNHEY and CDR2 SMNVEV (reference sequence). J gave up 5 bases and V 5 bases, and 5 bases lay outside the gene matches. CDR3 protein: CASSVDRAYGYTF. CDR3 in DNA: TGTGCCAGCAGTGTCGACAGGGCGTATGGCTACACCTTC.

The chain joins TRBV6-6 to TRBJ2-7; D is perhaps TRBD1 (5 bases). The V gene's germline CDR1 is MNHNY and CDR2 SVGAGI (reference sequence). The CDR3 loop spans 14 amino acids. V was pared by 3 bases and J by 2 bases, with 11 bases between. CDR3 coding DNA: TGTGCCAGCAGTTATGACAGAATTACCTACGAGCAGTACTTC. Protein: CASSYDRITYEQYF.

J is TRBJ2-4 and V is TRBV13, with D possibly matching TRBD1 (5 bases). The ends were cut back, 4 bases at V and 6 bases at J, with 19 bases in the middle. Germline V gene data show CDR1 as PRHDT and CDR2 as FYEKMQ (reference sequence). The CDR3 has 16 residues. DNA for the CDR3: TGTGCCAGCAGCTCACATAGTGGGGCTGGGTTAAACATTCAGTACTTC. The encoded protein is CASSSHSGAGLNIQYF.

This chain links TRBV7-3 with TRBJ2-5; TRBD1 aligns across 7 bases. The CDR3 contains 15 residues. Germline V gene lookup returns CDR1 SGHTA and CDR2 FQGTGA. Losses at the gene ends were 4 bases for V and 2 bases for J; bases not matched to a gene: 7. CDR3 sequence: CASSSRQGKQETQYF. CDR3 nucleotide sequence: TGTGCCAGCAGCTCCCGACAGGGAAAACAAGAGACCCAGTACTTC.

The chain combines TRBV28 with TRBJ2-1; D remains ambiguous. This CDR3 has 15 amino acids. The germline gives CDR1 MDHEN, CDR2 SYDVKM. Deletions cut 7 bases from V and 1 base from J, with 14 bases between. CDR3: CASTPTGGSYNEQFF. As DNA, the CDR3 is TGTGCCAGCACTCCTACGGGTGGGTCCTACAATGAGCAGTTCTTC.

This clone was recorded only once. The rearrangement joins TRBV11-3 to TRBJ1-5; D uncertain. Germline CDR1 is SGHNT and CDR2 is YENEEA. The length of the CDR3 is 13 residues. The V end was cut by 5 bases, the J end by 1 base, with 6 bases between. The CDR3 region is CASSPASNQPQHF. The CDR3 DNA follows: TGTGCCAGCAGCCCAGCGAGCAATCAGCCCCAGCATTTT.

In this sample, this clone turned up a few times. This chain joins TRBV7-9 and TRBJ2-7; 7 nucleotides line up with TRBD2. Germline CDR1 and CDR2: SEHNR and FQNEAQ (reference sequence). Trimming removed 4 bases from V and 6 bases from J; junction bases left unmatched: 9. The CDR3 extends over 14 amino acids. CDR3 bases: TGTGCCAGCAGCTCCCTTCGCGGGGGAGGCGAGCAGTACTTC. It translates to CASSSLRGGGEQYF.

This chain connects TRBV7-9 to TRBJ2-2, with D possibly being TRBD2 (5 bases). The germline V gene has CDR1 SEHNR and CDR2 FQNEAQ (reference sequence). The V end lost 5 bases, the J end lost 5 bases, and 9 bases lay between the germline ends. CDR3 length: 13 amino acids. The CDR3 DNA reads as TGTGCCAGCAGCCCGGGGATAACCGGGGAGCTGTTTTTT. Protein product: CASSPGITGELFF.